This T cell receptor beta chain was captured in a study of vaccination and CD4 T cells after COVID-19. Trimming took off 4 bases at V and 0 bases at J, with 9 bases between the two ends. In germline, CDR1 is SQVTM, CDR2 ANQGSEA. There are 13 residues in the CDR3. Scientists ran DNA taken from cultured CD4+ T cells through the Oncomine TCR Beta short-read assay for sequencing. TCRdb ran MiXCR on the PCR reads and lists one entry per CDR3 protein. The data show some 9,600 distinct CDR3 sequences, around 50% seen once. Treatment meaning: approximately 9-day PBMC culture with coronavirus spike peptide pools or control peptides (ViraFEST assay). This clonotype has just one count. Its specificity is unknown.

Sequenced material: CD4+ T cells from blood, cultured in vitro. The chain is built from TRBV29-1 and TRBJ2-5, with a tentative D call TRBD1 (5 bases). This sequence originates from a human donor who had recovered from COVID-19. The CDR3 reads CSVVAGYQETQYF. The DNA of the CDR3 is TGCAGCGTTGTGGCAGGGTACCAAGAGACCCAGTACTTC.